Following are 24 T cell receptor beta chains from one sample sequenced in a study of T-cell reconstitution after alpha-beta-depleted transplantation in children. As it was prepared, the TCRbeta library received unique molecular identifiers. TCRdb processed the PCR reads anew with MiXCR; each CDR3 protein has one entry. The data show around 490,000 distinct CDR3 sequences, with more than 9.5% seen just once and 14% held by the top ten. This material consisted of PBMCs, mostly from graft donor cells, taken 180 days after TCRalphabeta/CD19-depleted stem cell transplant. The receptors here all came from a female patient between 2 and 15 years old who had a stem cell transplant for aplastic anemia, so the T cells may come from the graft donor.

A few counts support this clonotype. The rearrangement joins TRBV20-1 to TRBJ2-3, with D unclear. Germline V gene sequence: CDR1 DFQATT, CDR2 SNEGSKA (reference sequence). The CDR3 runs to 16 residues. Deletions cut 0 bases from V and 0 bases from J, with 13 bases between. The CDR3 loop reads CSARDLFSLSTDTQYF. In nucleotides, the CDR3 is TGCAGTGCTAGAGATCTTTTTAGTCTGAGCACAGATACGCAGTATTTT.

This clonotype was detected only a few times. This chain uses TRBV20-1 with TRBJ2-7; D call uncertain. The CDR3 loop spans 10 amino acids. Trimming shortened V by 6 bases and J by 5 bases, and 8 bases separated the two germline ends. The germline V gene has CDR1 DFQATT and CDR2 SNEGSKA (reference sequence). CDR3 amino acids: CSAAKNEQYF. CDR3 sequence (DNA): TGCAGTGCCGCCAAAAACGAGCAGTACTTC.

This clonotype was detected only a few times. V gene TRBV9 combines with J gene TRBJ2-1, with D possibly being TRBD1 or TRBD2 (5 bases each). CDR3 length equals 14 residues. Between the trimmed V and J ends, which lost 4 bases and 7 bases, there was a span of 15 bases. Germline V gene data show CDR1 as SGDLS and CDR2 as YYNGEE. The CDR3 sequence is CASSWDQGGNEQFF. CDR3 sequence (DNA): TGTGCCAGCAGCTGGGACCAGGGCGGGAATGAGCAGTTCTTC.

In its sample, this clonotype was seen a few times. This chain joins TRBV21-1 and TRBJ2-7; the table's D call of TRBD1 was not tested on the DNA. TRBV21-1 counts as a pseudogene. This CDR3 contains 12 residues. For the CDR3, the DNA is TGTGCCAGCAGCCAACCTACAGGGGCGGAGTACGTC. It is translated as CASSQPTGAEYV.

The genes are TRBV4-3 and TRBJ2-7; D ambiguous. The CDR3 runs 13 residues. The germline V gene has CDR1 LGHNA and CDR2 YSLEER. The V end lost 0 bases, the J end lost 3 bases, and 6 bases lay between the germline ends. The CDR3 reads CASSQDIGYEQYV. The DNA of the CDR3 is TGCGCCAGCAGCCAAGATATTGGCTACGAGCAGTACGTC.

This clonotype was observed many times. CDR3 sequence reads: CSVGGGSSYNEQFF. Here the CDR3 DNA reads TGCAGCGTTGGCGGGGGTAGCTCCTACAATGAGCAGTTCTTC. The gene calls are TRBV29-1 and TRBJ2-1; 7 nucleotides line up with TRBD2. CDR3 size: 14 residues. Germline trimming cut 4 bases from V and 0 bases from J; bases unmatched to any gene: 3. The germline gives CDR1 SQVTM, CDR2 ANQGSEA.

This chain links TRBV2 with TRBJ2-2; D possibly corresponds to TRBD1 (6 bases). The V end was cut by 6 bases, the J end by 2 bases, with 25 bases between. Looked up from germline, CDR1 is SNHLY and CDR2 is FYNNEI. This CDR3 comprises 19 residues. DNA of the CDR3: TGTGCCAGCAGCGACCCGAGGGCCAGGGACACCCTTAACACCGGGGAGCTGTTTTTT. Protein: CASSDPRARDTLNTGELFF.

Concerning this clonotype itself: Germline and junction disagree at one end, which may indicate a read error. The chain recombines TRBV12-3 or TRBV12-4 with TRBJ2-4; either TRBD1 or TRBD2 may supply D (5 bases each). This CDR3 is built from 15 residues. The CDR3 reads CASSLAGQAKNIQYF. CDR3 nucleotides: TGTGCCAGCAGTCTAGCAGGGCAAGCCAAAAACATTCAGTACTTC.

This chain uses TRBV18 with TRBJ2-1, with D perhaps matching TRBD2 (5 bases). V lost 2 bases and J lost 8, with 19 bases in between. Per germline, CDR1 KGHSH and CDR2 LQKENI. There are 16 residues in the CDR3. CDR3 DNA: TGTGCCAGCTCACCAAATTGGACTCCCGGCGGTGATGAGCAGTTCTTC. Its protein is CASSPNWTPGGDEQFF.

This clonotype was observed a few times. The genes are TRBV5-1 and TRBJ2-7, with 9 bases matching TRBD2. After removal of 3 bases from V and 0 bases from J, the junction contained 16 bases not matched to a gene. Germline V gene data show CDR1 as SGHRS and CDR2 as YFSETQ. The CDR3 covers 19 residues. CDR3: CASSSDGEGISGSSYEQYF. CDR3 sequence (DNA): TGCGCCAGCAGCTCCGATGGAGAAGGGATTAGCGGGAGCTCCTACGAGCAGTACTTC.

The chain has TRBV4-3 and TRBJ2-2, with D hard to call. V dropped 1 base and J dropped 5 bases, with 11 bases sitting between them. Germline CDR1 LGHNA, CDR2 YSLEER. The length of the CDR3 is 15 residues. DNA of the CDR3: TGCGCCAGCAGCCAAGCGGGTTTTAAAACCGGGGAGCTGTTTTTT. It yields the protein CASSQAGFKTGELFF.

This clonotype has just a few counts. V is TRBV5-6 and J is TRBJ2-7; 10 positions match TRBD1. The CDR3 is 15 residues long. Trimming removed 2 bases from V and 5 bases from J; junction bases left unmatched: 7. Germline V lookup: CDR1 SGHDT, CDR2 YYEEEE. The DNA for the CDR3 is TGTGCCAGCAGCTTCTTGGGACAGGGGCACAACGAGCAGTACTTC. Its protein product is CASSFLGQGHNEQYF.

This clonotype showed up just a few times. The chain joins TRBV5-1 to TRBJ2-1; 12 nucleotides align to TRBD2. This CDR3 is built from 17 residues. Trimming cost V 1 base and J 8 bases; bases outside gene matches: 10. The germline CDR1 and CDR2 sequences are SGHRS and YFSETQ. The CDR3 here is CASSLWLAGGPSDEQFF. Written as DNA, the CDR3 is TGCGCCAGCAGCTTGTGGCTAGCGGGAGGGCCTTCGGATGAGCAGTTCTTC.

This rearrangement joins TRBV4-1 to TRBJ2-3, with TRBD2 matching over 7 bases. The CDR3 is made up of 16 amino acids. CDR1 and CDR2 (germline): MGHRA, YSYEKL. The J segment lost 3 bases and the V segment lost 0 bases, leaving 6 bases of the junction unmatched. CDR3 in amino acids: CASSQDPAGVTDTQYF. DNA of the CDR3: TGCGCCAGCAGCCAAGATCCGGCGGGAGTTACAGATACGCAGTATTTT.

This chain links TRBV12-3 or TRBV12-4 with TRBJ1-1; 8 bases map to TRBD1. This CDR3 has 16 amino acids. V was clipped by 6 bases and J by 8 bases; unmatched bases: 17. CDR3 loop: CASSRPGTGRNGEAFF. The CDR3 nucleotides read TGTGCCAGCAGCCGTCCGGGGACAGGAAGAAATGGGGAAGCTTTCTTT.

V is TRBV10-3 and J is TRBJ1-4; D not resolved. V was clipped by 0 bases and J by 8 bases, with 16 bases between them. Germline CDR1 is ENHRY and CDR2 is SYGVKD. This CDR3 contains 16 residues. CDR3: CAISESVQGLREKLFF. In DNA form, the CDR3 reads TGTGCCATCAGTGAGTCTGTGCAAGGGCTTCGGGAAAAACTGTTTTTT.

In its sample, this clonotype was seen a few times. The V call is TRBV18, the J call TRBJ2-5; TRBD1 is a possible D gene (5 bases). Germline loops: CDR1 KGHSH, CDR2 LQKENI. V was cut by 3 bases and J by 1 base, with 9 bases left in between. The CDR3 runs 14 residues. CDR3 nucleotide sequence: TGTGCCAGCTCACCGTACAGGACCCAAGAGACCCAGTACTTC. It encodes CASSPYRTQETQYF.

The gene calls are TRBV19 and TRBJ2-2; TRBD2 aligns across 8 bases. Germline lookup yields CDR1 LNHDA and CDR2 SQIVND (reference sequence). Trimming took 5 bases from V and 4 from J; bases not matched to a gene: 12. This CDR3 comprises 17 residues. This CDR3 is CASSPRWKRELTGELFF. Here the CDR3 DNA reads TGTGCCAGTAGTCCTCGATGGAAGCGGGAGCTCACCGGGGAGCTGTTTTTT.

This clonotype turned up a few times. V usage is TRBV15 and J usage is TRBJ2-4; 7 positions match TRBD2. This CDR3 comprises 15 residues. After removal of 5 bases from V and 5 bases from J, the junction contained 9 bases not matched to a gene. The germline V gene encodes CDR1 LNHNV and CDR2 YYDKDF (reference sequence). In DNA, the CDR3 is TGTGCCACCAGCCCGGGGAGGGCTCCCCAAAACATTCAGTACTTC. Its protein is CATSPGRAPQNIQYF.

The rearrangement uses TRBV20-1 and TRBJ2-7, with D tentatively TRBD2 (6 bases). The V and J ends lost 1 base and 0 bases respectively, with 22 bases between them. CDR1 is DFQATT, CDR2 SNEGSKA, per germline (reference sequence). This CDR3 comprises 18 residues. The CDR3 is CSARARRGLTSSSYEQYV. CDR3 DNA: TGCAGTGCTAGAGCGCGGCGGGGCCTAACGTCGAGCTCCTACGAGCAGTACGTC.

This clonotype was found a few times. The chain joins TRBV6-1 to TRBJ2-7; 10 bases align to TRBD2. Looked up from germline, CDR1 is MNHNS and CDR2 is SASEGT. The CDR3 is made up of 15 amino acids. J lost 6 bases, V lost 2 bases, and 7 bases had no gene match. The CDR3 reads CASSEIASGSGEQYF. As DNA, the CDR3 is TGTGCCAGCAGTGAAATCGCTAGCGGGAGCGGCGAGCAGTACTTC.

This clonotype was counted between two and nine times. The conserved phenylalanine or tryptophan normally closing the CDR3 is absent here, so this likely arose from a read error. Because the CDR3's place on the DNA is in doubt, the DNA is left out and the CDR3 is given as listed by TCRdb. The chain employs TRBV7-8 and TRBJ2-7; the DNA was not compared with TRBD1, the D call given in the table. Germline loops: CDR1 SGHVS, CDR2 FQNEAQ. The CDR3 adds up to 9 amino acids, both ends counted. CDR3: CASSLRGLA.

The chain joins TRBV13 to TRBJ2-7; 9 bases match TRBD1. The CDR3 runs to 16 residues. V lost 5 bases, J lost 4 bases, and 12 bases stayed unmatched. Germline-derived CDR1 and CDR2 are PRHDT and FYEKMQ (reference sequence). This CDR3 reads CASSRGGQGRRYEQYV. CDR3 DNA sequence: TGTGCCAGCAGCAGGGGCGGACAGGGGAGACGATACGAGCAGTACGTC.

This chain's CDR3 is CASSPGVWQGAGDEQFF. CDR3 DNA: TGTGCCAGCAGCCCAGGGGTATGGCAGGGGGCTGGGGATGAGCAGTTCTTC. The J gene is TRBJ2-1, the V gene TRBV7-9; the match to TRBD1 covers 8 bases. V trimming: 5 bases; J trimming: 8 bases; junction bases outside the gene matches: 17. The CDR3 totals 17 residues. Germline V gene lookup returns CDR1 SEHNR and CDR2 FQNEAQ (reference sequence).